These 4 T cell receptor beta chains share one sample of origin, sequenced in a study of blood T cell repertoires in COVID-19. Repertoires were generated with immunoSEQ multiplex PCR, while TCRdb's copy carries only in-frame clones and drops some. The sample consists of more than 250,000 clones, 83% of them appearing once. The sequenced sample consisted of peripheral blood. All receptors come from a man between 60 and 75 years old who had recovered from COVID-19.

The gene calls are TRBV28 and TRBJ1-1, with D unresolved. The V and J ends lost 3 bases and 0 bases respectively, with 11 bases between them. Germline CDR1 reads MDHEN; CDR2 reads SYDVKM. This CDR3 region has 15 residues. CDR3 bases: TGTGCCAGCAGTTTCGCGTCGGGGTTGAACACTGAAGCTTTCTTT. Protein sequence: CASSFASGLNTEAFF.

The chain carries TRBV11-2 and TRBJ2-2; D may be TRBD1 (5 bases). V lost 3 bases and J lost 2, with 16 bases in between. The CDR3 covers 17 residues. Germline CDR1 reads SGHAT; CDR2 reads FQNNGV. CDR3 sequence (DNA): TGTGCCAGCAGCTTGCCTTTGGGGCAGGGTAACACCGGGGAGCTGTTTTTT. Translating gives CASSLPLGQGNTGELFF.

The V and J genes are TRBV29-1 and TRBJ1-5; TRBD1 might be the D (6 bases). V lost 7 bases and J 7 bases, leaving 17 bases between the germline ends. CDR1 and CDR2 (germline): SQVTM, ANQGSEA. CDR3 length: 13 amino acids. CDR3 protein: CSALPSTGQPQHF. For the CDR3, the DNA is TGCAGCGCCCTACCGTCGACAGGCCAGCCCCAGCATTTT.

The rearrangement uses TRBV9 and TRBJ2-7; D possibly corresponds to TRBD1 (6 bases). Trimming took off 2 bases at V and 2 bases at J, with 11 bases between the two ends. Germline V lookup: CDR1 SGDLS, CDR2 YYNGEE. The CDR3 runs 14 residues. The CDR3 DNA reads as TGTGCCAGCAGCGTCTCTGGGGACACCTACGAGCAGTACTTC. Translation gives CASSVSGDTYEQYF.